This T cell receptor (beta chain) appears in the sequencing data of a study of blood T cell repertoires in COVID-19. About the research overall: Samples came from the United States, Italy and Spain, spanning acute and convalescent COVID-19.

This CDR3 region has 14 residues. Germline loops: CDR1 LGHDT, CDR2 YNNKEL (reference sequence). The junction had 5 bases not matched to a gene; V was cut back by 1 base and J by 5 bases. Per the study methods: Amplification of reference gene primers provided the estimated nucleated cell counts. The protocol was immunoSEQ multiplex PCR, while the TCRdb copy is restricted to in-frame clones and leaves out a portion. That table furnishes V, J and clone size, whereas the DNA furnished D and trimming. The table has 110,000 or so clones, 80% to 90% seen once. The sequence was collected from a man aged 40-49 years with acute or convalescent COVID-19. The V call is TRBV3-1 (or the pseudogene TRBV3-2), the J call TRBJ2-7; 7 bases fit TRBD1. The specimen was peripheral blood. The CDR3 reads CASSQGYRGHEQYF. The DNA for the CDR3 is TGTGCCAGCAGCCAAGGGTACAGGGGCCACGAGCAGTACTTC.